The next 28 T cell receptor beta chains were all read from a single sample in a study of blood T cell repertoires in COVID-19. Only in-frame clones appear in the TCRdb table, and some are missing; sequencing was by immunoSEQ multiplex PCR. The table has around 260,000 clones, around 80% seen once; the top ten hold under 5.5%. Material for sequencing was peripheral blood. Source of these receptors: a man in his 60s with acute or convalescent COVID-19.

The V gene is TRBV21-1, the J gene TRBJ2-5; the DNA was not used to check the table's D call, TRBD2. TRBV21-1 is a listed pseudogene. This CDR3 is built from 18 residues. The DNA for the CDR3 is TGTGCCAGCAGCGGGAATGGAGCTAGCGGAGGGGCACAAGAGACCCAGTACTTC. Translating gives CASSGNGASGGAQETQYF.

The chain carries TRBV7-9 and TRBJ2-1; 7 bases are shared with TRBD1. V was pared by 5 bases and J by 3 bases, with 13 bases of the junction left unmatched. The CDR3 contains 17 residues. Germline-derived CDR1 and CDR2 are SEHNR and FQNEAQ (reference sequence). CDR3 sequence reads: CASSPRDSPEFYNEQFF. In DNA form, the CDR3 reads TGTGCCAGCAGCCCCCGGGACAGTCCTGAGTTCTACAATGAGCAGTTCTTC.

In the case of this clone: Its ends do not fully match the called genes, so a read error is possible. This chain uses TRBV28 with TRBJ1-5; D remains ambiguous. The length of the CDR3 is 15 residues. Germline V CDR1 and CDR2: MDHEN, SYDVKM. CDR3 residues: CASSSLDGSNPPQHF. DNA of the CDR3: TGTGCCAGCAGTTCCCTCGACGGTAGCAATCCGCCCCAGCATTTT.

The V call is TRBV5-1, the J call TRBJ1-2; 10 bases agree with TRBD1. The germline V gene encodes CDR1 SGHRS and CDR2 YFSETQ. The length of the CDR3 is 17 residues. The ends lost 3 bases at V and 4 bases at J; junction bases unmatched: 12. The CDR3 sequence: CASSSRGQGRIFYGYTF. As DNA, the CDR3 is TGCGCCAGCAGCTCGCGGGGACAGGGGCGCATATTCTATGGCTACACCTTC.

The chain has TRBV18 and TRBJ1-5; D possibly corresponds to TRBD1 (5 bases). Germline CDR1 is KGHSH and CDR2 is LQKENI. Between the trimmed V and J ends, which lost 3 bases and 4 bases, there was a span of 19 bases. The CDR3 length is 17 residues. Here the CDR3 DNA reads TGTGCCAGCTCACCGGCTAACCGGGACTTTGGGAATCAGCCCCAGCATTTT. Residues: CASSPANRDFGNQPQHF.

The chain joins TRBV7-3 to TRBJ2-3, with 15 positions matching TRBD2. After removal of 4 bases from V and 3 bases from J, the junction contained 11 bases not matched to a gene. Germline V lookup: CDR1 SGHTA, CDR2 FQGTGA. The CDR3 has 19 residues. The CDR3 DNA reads TGTGCCAGCAGCTCGTACACCGGGACTAGCGGGAGGTCAACAGATACGCAGTATTTT. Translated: CASSSYTGTSGRSTDTQYF.

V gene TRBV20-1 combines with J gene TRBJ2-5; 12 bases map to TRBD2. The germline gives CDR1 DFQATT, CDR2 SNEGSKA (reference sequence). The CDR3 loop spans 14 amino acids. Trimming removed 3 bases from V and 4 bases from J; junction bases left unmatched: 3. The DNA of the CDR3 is TGCAGTGCTAGTAGACTAGCGGGAGCAGAGACCCAGTACTTC. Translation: CSASRLAGAETQYF.

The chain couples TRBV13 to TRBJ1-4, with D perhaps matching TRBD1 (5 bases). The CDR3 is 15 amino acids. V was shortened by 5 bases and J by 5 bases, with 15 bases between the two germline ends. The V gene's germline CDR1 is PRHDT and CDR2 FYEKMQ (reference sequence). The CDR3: CASSPAGRMNEKLFF. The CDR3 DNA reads TGTGCCAGCAGCCCTGCGGGACGGATGAATGAAAAACTGTTTTTT. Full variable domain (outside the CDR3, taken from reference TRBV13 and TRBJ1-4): AAGVIQSPRHLIKEKRETATLKCYPIPRHDTVYWYQQGPGQDPQFLISFYEKMQSDKGSIPDRFSAQQFSDYHSELNMSSLELGDSALYFCASSPAGRMNEKLFFGSGTQLSVL.

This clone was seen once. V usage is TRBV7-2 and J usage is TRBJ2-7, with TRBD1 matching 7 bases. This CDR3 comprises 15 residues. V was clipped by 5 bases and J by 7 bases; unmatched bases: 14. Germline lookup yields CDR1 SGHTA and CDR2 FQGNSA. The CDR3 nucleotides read TGTGCCAGCAGCCCGCAGCCCGACAGGGTTGTGGAGCAGTACTTC. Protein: CASSPQPDRVVEQYF.

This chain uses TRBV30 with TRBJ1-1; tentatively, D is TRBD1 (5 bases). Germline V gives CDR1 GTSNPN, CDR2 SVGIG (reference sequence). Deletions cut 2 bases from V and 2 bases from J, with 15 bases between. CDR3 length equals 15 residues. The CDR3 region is CAWSKGRQKNTEAFF. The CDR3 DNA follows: TGTGCCTGGAGTAAGGGGCGTCAGAAAAACACTGAAGCTTTCTTT.

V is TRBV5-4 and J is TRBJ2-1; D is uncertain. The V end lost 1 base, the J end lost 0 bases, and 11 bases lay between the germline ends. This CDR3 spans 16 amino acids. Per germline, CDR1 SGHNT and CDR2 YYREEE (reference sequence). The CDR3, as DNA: TGTGCCAGCAGCTTGAGTGCGGTTGCCTCCTACAATGAGCAGTTCTTC. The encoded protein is CASSLSAVASYNEQFF.

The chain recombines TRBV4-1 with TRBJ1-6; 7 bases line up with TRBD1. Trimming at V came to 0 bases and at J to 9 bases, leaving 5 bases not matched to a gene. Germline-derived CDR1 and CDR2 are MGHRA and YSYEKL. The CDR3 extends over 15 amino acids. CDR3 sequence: CASSQEGAGGSPLHF. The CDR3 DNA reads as TGCGCCAGCAGCCAAGAAGGGGCAGGGGGTTCACCCCTCCACTTT.

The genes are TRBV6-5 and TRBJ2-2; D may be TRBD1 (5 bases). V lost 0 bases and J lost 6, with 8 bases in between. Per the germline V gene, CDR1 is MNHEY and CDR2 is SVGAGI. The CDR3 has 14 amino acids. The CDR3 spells CASSYSAGPGELFF. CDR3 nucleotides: TGTGCCAGCAGTTACTCAGCAGGGCCCGGGGAGCTGTTTTTT.

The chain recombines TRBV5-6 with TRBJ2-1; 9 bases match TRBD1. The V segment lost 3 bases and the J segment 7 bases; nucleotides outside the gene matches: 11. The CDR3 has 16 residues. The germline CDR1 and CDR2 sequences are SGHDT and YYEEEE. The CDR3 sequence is CASSSLGQGIVNEQFF. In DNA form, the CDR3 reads TGTGCCAGCAGCTCGCTTGGACAGGGGATAGTGAATGAGCAGTTCTTC.

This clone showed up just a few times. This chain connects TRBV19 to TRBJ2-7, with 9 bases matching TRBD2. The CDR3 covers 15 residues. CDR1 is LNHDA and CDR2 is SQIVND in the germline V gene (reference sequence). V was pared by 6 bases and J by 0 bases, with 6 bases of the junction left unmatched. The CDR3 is CASSPSGTPSYEQYF. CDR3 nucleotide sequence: TGTGCCAGTAGCCCTAGCGGGACCCCCTCCTACGAGCAGTACTTC. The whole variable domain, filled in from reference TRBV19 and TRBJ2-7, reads DGGITQSPKYLFRKEGQNVTLSCEQNLNHDAMYWYRQDPGQGLRLIYYSQIVNDFQKGDIAEGYSVSREKKESFPLTVTSAQKNPTAFYLCASSPSGTPSYEQYFGPGTRLTVT.

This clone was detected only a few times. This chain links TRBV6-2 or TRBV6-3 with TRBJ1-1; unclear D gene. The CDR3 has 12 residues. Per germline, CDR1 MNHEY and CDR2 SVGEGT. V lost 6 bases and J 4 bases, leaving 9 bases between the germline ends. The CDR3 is CASSKRGTEAFF. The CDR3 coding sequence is TGTGCCAGCAGCAAACGGGGCACTGAAGCTTTCTTT.

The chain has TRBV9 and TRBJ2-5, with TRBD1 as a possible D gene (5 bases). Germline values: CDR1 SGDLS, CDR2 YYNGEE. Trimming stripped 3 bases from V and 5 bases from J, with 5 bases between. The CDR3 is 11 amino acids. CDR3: CASSAGETQYF. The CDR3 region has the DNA TGTGCCAGCAGCGCAGGGGAGACCCAGTACTTC.

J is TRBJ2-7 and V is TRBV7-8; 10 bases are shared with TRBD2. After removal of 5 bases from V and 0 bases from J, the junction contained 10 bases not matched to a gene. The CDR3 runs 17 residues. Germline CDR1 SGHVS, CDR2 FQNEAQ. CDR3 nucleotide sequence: TGTGCCAGCAGCCCATCACTACTAGCGGGGAGCTCCTACGAGCAGTACTTC. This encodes CASSPSLLAGSSYEQYF.

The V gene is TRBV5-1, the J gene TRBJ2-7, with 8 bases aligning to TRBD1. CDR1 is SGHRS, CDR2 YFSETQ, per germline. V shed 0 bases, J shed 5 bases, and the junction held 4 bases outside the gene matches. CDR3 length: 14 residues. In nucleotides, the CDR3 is TGCGCCAGCAGCTTGGAGGCAGGGGGCGACGAGCAGTACTTC. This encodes CASSLEAGGDEQYF. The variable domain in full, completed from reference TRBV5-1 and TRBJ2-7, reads KAGVTQTPRYLIKTRGQQVTLSCSPISGHRSVSWYQQTPGQGLQFLFEYFSETQRNKGNFPGRFSGRQFSNSRSEMNVSTLELGDSALYLCASSLEAGGDEQYFGPGTRLTVT.

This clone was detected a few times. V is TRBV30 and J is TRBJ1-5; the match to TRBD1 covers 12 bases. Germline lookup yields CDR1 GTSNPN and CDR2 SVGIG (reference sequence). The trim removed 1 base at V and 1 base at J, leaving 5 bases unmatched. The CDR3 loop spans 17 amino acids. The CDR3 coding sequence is TGTGCCTGGAGTGCTGGGACAGGGGGCTGGAGCAATCAGCCCCAGCATTTT. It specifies CAWSAGTGGWSNQPQHF.

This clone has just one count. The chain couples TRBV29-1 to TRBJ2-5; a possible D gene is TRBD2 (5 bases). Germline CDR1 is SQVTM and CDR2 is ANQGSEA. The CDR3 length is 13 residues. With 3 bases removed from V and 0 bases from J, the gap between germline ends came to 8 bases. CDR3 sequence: CSVDFGNQETQYF. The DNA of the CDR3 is TGCAGCGTTGATTTCGGGAACCAAGAGACCCAGTACTTC.

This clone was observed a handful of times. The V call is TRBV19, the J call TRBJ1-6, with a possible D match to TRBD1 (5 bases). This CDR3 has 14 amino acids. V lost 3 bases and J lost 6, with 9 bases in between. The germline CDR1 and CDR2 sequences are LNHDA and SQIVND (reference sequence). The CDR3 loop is CASSIQGTNSPLHF. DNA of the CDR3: TGTGCCAGTAGTATTCAGGGCACTAATTCACCCCTCCACTTT.

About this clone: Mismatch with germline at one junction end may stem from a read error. CDR3 nucleotides: TGTGCCAGCACCCAAAGCGGGGGAAATGAGCAGTTCTTC. It codes for CASTQSGGNEQFF. V and J are TRBV3-1 (or the pseudogene TRBV3-2) and TRBJ2-1, with TRBD2 identical over 8 bases. Germline V lookup: CDR1 LGHDT, CDR2 YNNKEL (reference sequence). This CDR3 contains 13 residues.

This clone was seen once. CDR3 bases: TGTGCCAGCGAGGCGGGAGACCCTAGCACAGATACGCAGTATTTT. This gives the protein CASEAGDPSTDTQYF. The chain uses TRBV28 and TRBJ2-3, with TRBD2 identical over 7 bases. The CDR3 has 15 amino acids. CDR1 is MDHEN, CDR2 SYDVKM, per germline. Trimming removed 8 bases from V and 0 bases from J; junction bases left unmatched: 8.

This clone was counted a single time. The CDR3, as DNA: TGCAGCGTTGAAGATCTGGGGCTCGGCACAGATACGCAGTATTTT. It specifies CSVEDLGLGTDTQYF. This chain links TRBV29-1 with TRBJ2-3; tentatively, D is TRBD1 (5 bases). Germline CDR1 SQVTM, CDR2 ANQGSEA. Trimming left V 0 bases short and J 1 base short, with 11 bases between. This CDR3 is 15 amino acids long.

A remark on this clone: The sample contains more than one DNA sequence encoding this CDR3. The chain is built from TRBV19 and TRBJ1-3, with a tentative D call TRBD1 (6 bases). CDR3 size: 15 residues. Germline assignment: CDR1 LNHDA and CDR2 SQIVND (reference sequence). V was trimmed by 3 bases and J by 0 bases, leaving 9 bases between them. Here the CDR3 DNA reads TGTGCCAGTAGTATTGGGGGCTACTCTGGAAACACCATATATTTT. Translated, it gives CASSIGGYSGNTIYF.

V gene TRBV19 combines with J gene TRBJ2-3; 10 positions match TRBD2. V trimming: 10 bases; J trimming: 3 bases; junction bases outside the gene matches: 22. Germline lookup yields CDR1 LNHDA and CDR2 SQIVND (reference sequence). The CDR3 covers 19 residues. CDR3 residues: CATRGASGGLPSRTDTQYF. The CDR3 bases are TGTGCCACGAGGGGGGCTAGCGGGGGACTCCCTTCAAGGACAGATACGCAGTATTTT.

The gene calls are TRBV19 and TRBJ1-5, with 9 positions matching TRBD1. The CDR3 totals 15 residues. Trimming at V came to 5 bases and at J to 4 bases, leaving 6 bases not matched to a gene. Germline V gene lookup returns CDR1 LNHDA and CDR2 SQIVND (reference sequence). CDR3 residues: CASSFTGGPNQPQHF. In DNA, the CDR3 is TGTGCCAGTAGTTTCACAGGGGGCCCTAATCAGCCCCAGCATTTT.